Reported below is one TCR beta chain. Sequence at one end of the junction differs from germline and may be a read error. Measured with immunoSEQ multiplex PCR; TCRdb has only the in-frame clones, and not every one. Of some 740,000 clones listed, 90% to 95% were seen once; the top ten hold 24%. The sample comes from a study of shared clonotypes between healthy human individuals. The CDR3 extends over 15 amino acids. Germline CDR1 reads SEHNR; CDR2 reads FQNEAQ (reference sequence). CD45RO negativity and positive selection for CCR7 defined naive CD8 cells, a population that excluded terminally differentiated effector memory CD45RA+ cells. Caucasian adults living in Nashville, Tennessee, provided all samples.

The chain couples TRBV7-9 to TRBJ2-7; 8 bases fit TRBD1. Specimen: naive CD8+ T cells sorted from blood. This clonotype was sampled from a man under 40 in good health. CDR3 residues: CASSSRQGRPGELNF. The CDR3 coding sequence is TGTGCCAGCAGTTCAAGACAGGGGAGGCCGGGTGAACTAAACTTC.